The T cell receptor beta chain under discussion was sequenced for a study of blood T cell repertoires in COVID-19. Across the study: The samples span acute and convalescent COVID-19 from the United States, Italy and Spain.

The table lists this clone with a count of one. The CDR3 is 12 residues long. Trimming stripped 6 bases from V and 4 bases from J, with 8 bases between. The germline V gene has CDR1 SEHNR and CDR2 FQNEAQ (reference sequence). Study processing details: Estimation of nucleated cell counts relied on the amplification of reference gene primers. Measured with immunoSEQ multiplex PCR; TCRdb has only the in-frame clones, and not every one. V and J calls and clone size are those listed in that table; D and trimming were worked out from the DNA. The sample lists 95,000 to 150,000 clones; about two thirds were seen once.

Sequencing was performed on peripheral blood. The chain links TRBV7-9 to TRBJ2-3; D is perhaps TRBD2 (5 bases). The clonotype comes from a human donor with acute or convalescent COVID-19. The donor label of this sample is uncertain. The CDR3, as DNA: TGTGCCAGCAGGCAACTAGCAGATACGCAGTATTTT. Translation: CASRQLADTQYF.